One and the same sample provided the 10 T cell receptor beta chains below, sequenced in a study of Tregs in tolerant kidney transplant recipients. The antigens these receptors bind are not known. Produced via immunoSEQ multiplex PCR; TCRdb's table is partial and in-frame only. The sample holds some 11,000 clones, under 95% seen once. The sequencing used Tregs from blood cultured with allogeneic cells, collected before the transplant. The receptors derive from a human patient who received a combined kidney and bone marrow transplant.

The chain employs TRBV2 and TRBJ1-2; 8 bases fit TRBD1. CDR3 length: 13 residues. V gave up 6 bases and J gave up 8 bases; unmatched junction bases: 8. CDR1 and CDR2 from the germline V gene are SNHLY and FYNNEI. The CDR3 spells CASRGTRGRGYTF. CDR3 in DNA: TGTGCCAGCAGGGGGACCAGGGGGCGCGGCTACACCTTC.

The gene calls are TRBV27 and TRBJ1-4, with TRBD1 matching over 7 bases. The ends lost 0 bases at V and 7 bases at J; junction bases unmatched: 2. This CDR3 is 14 amino acids long. Germline loops: CDR1 MNHEY, CDR2 SMNVEV (reference sequence). The CDR3 coding sequence is TGTGCCAGCAGTTTATCCAGGGGGTCTGAAAAACTGTTTTTT. It is translated as CASSLSRGSEKLFF.

This clone was counted a few times. V gene TRBV7-2 combines with J gene TRBJ1-3; D uncertain. Trimming took 2 bases from V and 4 from J, leaving 6 bases between them. Germline-derived CDR1 and CDR2 are SGHTA and FQGNSA. The CDR3 runs 13 residues. CDR3 nucleotide sequence: TGTGCCAGCAGCTTAAATAGGGGAAACACCATATATTTT. Translating it yields CASSLNRGNTIYF.

This chain links TRBV6-5 with TRBJ1-2, with D possibly being TRBD1 (5 bases). This CDR3 is built from 13 residues. V was clipped by 4 bases and J by 0 bases, with 6 bases between them. Germline V gene sequence: CDR1 MNHEY, CDR2 SVGAGI. CDR3 nucleotide sequence: TGTGCCAGCAGTTTGACAGCTAACTATGGCTACACCTTC. Translating it yields CASSLTANYGYTF.

The genes are TRBV5-6 and TRBJ1-3; TRBD1 is a possible D gene (5 bases). The CDR3 contains 14 residues. V lost 3 bases to trimming and J lost 2 bases, with 9 bases between them. Germline V lookup: CDR1 SGHDT, CDR2 YYEEEE. The CDR3 loop reads CASSWDFTGNTIYF. CDR3 bases: TGTGCCAGCAGCTGGGACTTCACTGGAAACACCATATATTTT. Full variable domain (remainder filled in from reference TRBV5-6 and TRBJ1-3): DAGVTQSPTHLIKTRGQQVTLRCSPKSGHDTVSWYQQALGQGPQFIFQYYEEEERQRGNFPDRFSGHQFPNYSSELNVNALLLGDSALYLCASSWDFTGNTIYFGEGSWLTVV.

V and J are TRBV9 and TRBJ2-1; no clear D gene. This CDR3 spans 14 amino acids. Trimming pared 2 bases from V and 0 bases from J, leaving 6 bases between. Germline lookup yields CDR1 SGDLS and CDR2 YYNGEE. The CDR3 region is CASSVGSSYNEQFF. The CDR3 DNA reads TGTGCCAGCAGCGTCGGAAGCTCCTACAATGAGCAGTTCTTC. The whole variable domain, filled in from reference TRBV9 and TRBJ2-1, reads DSGVTQTPKHLITATGQRVTLRCSPRSGDLSVYWYQQSLDQGLQFLIQYYNGEERAKGNILERFSAQQFPDLHSELNLSSLELGDSALYFCASSVGSSYNEQFFGPGTRLTVL.

The chain recombines TRBV7-9 with TRBJ1-2; D uncertain. This CDR3 contains 15 residues. The V gene lost 2 bases and the J gene lost 8 bases, with 18 bases spanning the gap. CDR1 is SEHNR and CDR2 is FQNEAQ in the germline V gene (reference sequence). DNA for the CDR3: TGTGCCAGCAGCTTATTCCCGGCTCTTGTGTGGGGCTACACCTTC. Encoded protein: CASSLFPALVWGYTF.

The chain carries TRBV7-2 and TRBJ2-1, with 15 bases lining up with TRBD2. From germline, CDR1 is SGHTA and CDR2 FQGNSA. With V trimmed by 5 bases and J by 6 bases, 8 bases remained unmatched. This CDR3 has 17 amino acids. The CDR3 bases are TGTGCCAGCAGCAAAGGACTAGCGGGAGGGTGGGTCAATGAGCAGTTCTTC. Its protein product is CASSKGLAGGWVNEQFF.

J is TRBJ2-1 and V is TRBV20-1; D uncertain. Trimming removed 1 base at V and 5 bases at J, with 3 bases between. Germline CDR1 is DFQATT and CDR2 is SNEGSKA (reference sequence). The CDR3 covers 11 residues. This CDR3 is CSARGNNEQFF. The CDR3 coding sequence is TGCAGTGCTAGAGGTAACAATGAGCAGTTCTTC.

J is TRBJ2-3 and V is TRBV11-2; D unclear. Germline-derived CDR1 and CDR2 are SGHAT and FQNNGV. The ends were cut back, 3 bases at V and 4 bases at J, with 2 bases in the middle. The CDR3 is made up of 11 amino acids. The CDR3 region has the DNA TGTGCCAGCAGCTTTTCAGATACGCAGTATTTT. This sequence encodes CASSFSDTQYF.